The 7 T cell receptor beta chains given below trace back to one sample, sequenced in a study of cytomegalovirus exposure and HLA in healthy donors. PCR was performed using 60 Vbeta and 13 Jbeta primers. The data were produced by immunoSEQ multiplex PCR, yet TCRdb's version contains in-frame clones alone and is incomplete. The sample consists of about 200,000 clones, more than 65% of them appearing once. Material for sequencing was PBMCs. Receptors were obtained from a woman aged 25 to 45 in good health and CMV-seronegative.

The genes are TRBV27 and TRBJ2-3, with D possibly TRBD1 on 6 matching bases. The CDR3 is made up of 16 amino acids. Germline loops: CDR1 MNHEY, CDR2 SMNVEV (reference sequence). V was clipped by 4 bases and J by 0 bases, with 14 bases between them. Here the CDR3 reads CASSSQGWLSTDTQYF. In DNA, the CDR3 is TGTGCCAGCAGTTCACAGGGATGGCTTAGCACAGATACGCAGTATTTT.

This clone was found once. This sequence joins TRBV19 and TRBJ1-4, with TRBD1 matching over 7 bases. The CDR3 has 14 residues. CDR1 LNHDA and CDR2 SQIVND come from the germline V gene (reference sequence). V shed 5 bases and J 7 bases; nucleotides not matched to a gene: 7. The CDR3 DNA follows: TGTGCCAGTAGTCGAGGGACAGTCAGTGAAAAACTGTTTTTT. This translates into CASSRGTVSEKLFF. Full variable domain (rest looked up from reference TRBV19 and TRBJ1-4): DGGITQSPKYLFRKEGQNVTLSCEQNLNHDAMYWYRQDPGQGLRLIYYSQIVNDFQKGDIAEGYSVSREKKESFPLTVTSAQKNPTAFYLCASSRGTVSEKLFFGSGTQLSVL.

The rearrangement uses TRBV11-2 and TRBJ2-7; TRBD1 agrees at 7 bases. The CDR3 is 16 amino acids. Trimming removed 4 bases from V and 9 bases from J; junction bases left unmatched: 18. In germline, CDR1 is SGHAT, CDR2 FQNNGV. Here the CDR3 DNA reads TGTGCCAGCAGCTCCAATCTCGACAGGGACCCGTTCCGGCAGTACTTC. It codes for CASSSNLDRDPFRQYF.

This clone was observed a few times. This chain uses TRBV7-7 with TRBJ2-5; 9 nucleotides line up with TRBD2. Per germline, CDR1 SSHAT and CDR2 FNYEAQ (reference sequence). The CDR3 sequence is 16 residues long. V was clipped by 1 base and J by 3 bases; unmatched bases: 6. This chain's CDR3 is CASSLEGGGAEETQYF. The CDR3 DNA sequence: TGTGCCAGCAGCTTAGAAGGCGGGGGGGCCGAAGAGACCCAGTACTTC.

This sequence joins TRBV4-1 and TRBJ2-2, with TRBD1 as a possible D gene (5 bases). There are 17 residues in the CDR3. V lost 1 base and J 6 bases, leaving 18 bases between the germline ends. The germline V gene encodes CDR1 MGHRA and CDR2 YSYEKL. CDR3: CASSQGAKGYRPGELFF. For the CDR3, the DNA is TGCGCCAGCAGCCAAGGGGCGAAGGGGTATCGCCCCGGGGAGCTGTTTTTT.

This CDR3 reads CASSFGTSGGGAYNEQFF. The CDR3 DNA reads TGCGCCAGCTCGTTTGGGACTAGCGGGGGTGGCGCCTACAATGAGCAGTTCTTC. The V gene is TRBV5-1, the J gene TRBJ2-1; the match to TRBD2 covers 14 bases. CDR3 length equals 18 residues. V lost 7 bases and J lost 2; bases outside the gene matches: 11. Germline assignment: CDR1 SGHRS and CDR2 YFSETQ.

This clone is a singleton in its sample. This sequence joins TRBV9 and TRBJ2-7, with TRBD1 identical over 7 bases. Germline V gene data show CDR1 as SGDLS and CDR2 as YYNGEE. This CDR3 is 13 amino acids long. With V trimmed by 3 bases and J by 4 bases, 4 bases remained unmatched. In nucleotides, the CDR3 is TGTGCCAGCAGCGAGACGACAGGGTACGAGCAGTACTTC. Translating it yields CASSETTGYEQYF.